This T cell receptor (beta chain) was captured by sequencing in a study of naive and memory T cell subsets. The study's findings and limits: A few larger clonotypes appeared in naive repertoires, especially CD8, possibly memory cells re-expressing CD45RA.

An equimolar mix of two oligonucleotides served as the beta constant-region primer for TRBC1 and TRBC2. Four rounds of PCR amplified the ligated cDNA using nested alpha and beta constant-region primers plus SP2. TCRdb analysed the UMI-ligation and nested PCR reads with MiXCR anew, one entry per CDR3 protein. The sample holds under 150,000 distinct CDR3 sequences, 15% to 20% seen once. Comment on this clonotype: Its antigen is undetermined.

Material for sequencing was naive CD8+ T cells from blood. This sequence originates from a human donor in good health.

In nucleotides, the CDR3 is TGTGCCAGCAGGGCACAGGGGTCCCTCGAGGGCTACACCTTC. Translated, it gives CASRAQGSLEGYTF. The V and J genes are TRBV28 and TRBJ1-2, with 7 bases aligning to TRBD1. The trim removed 6 bases at V and 8 bases at J, leaving 12 bases unmatched. Per the germline V gene, CDR1 is MDHEN and CDR2 is SYDVKM. This CDR3 is 14 amino acids long.